Presented here are 31 T cell receptor beta chains from one specimen sequenced in a study of immune evolution from preneoplasia to lung adenocarcinoma (dated by TCRdb to 2020 to 2022). The method was the immunoSEQ multiplex PCR assay. As stored in TCRdb, this immuneACCESS dataset retains in-frame rearrangements with V and J assigned. A fraction of the clones does not appear; measured against another copy, unresolved V genes explain less than half of the discrepancy, and the remainder lacks a known reason. The sample contains about 7,200 clones, 60% to 80% of them found a single time. Roughly 19% of the sample goes to the ten largest clones. Source material: FFPE adjacent normal lung tissue. The receptors come from a person aged 65 to 85 with lung adenocarcinoma.

The chain has TRBV5-1 and TRBJ2-7; 8 bases line up with TRBD1. Per the germline V gene, CDR1 is SGHRS and CDR2 is YFSETQ. Trimming cost V 5 bases and J 5 bases; bases outside gene matches: 12. This CDR3 comprises 15 residues. The CDR3 DNA follows: TGCGCCAGCAGACGAGACCAGGGGGCAAGAAACGAGCAGTACTTC. Protein product: CASRRDQGARNEQYF. Combining the CDR3 with reference TRBV5-1 and TRBJ2-7 gives the whole variable domain KAGVTQTPRYLIKTRGQQVTLSCSPISGHRSVSWYQQTPGQGLQFLFEYFSETQRNKGNFPGRFSGRQFSNSRSEMNVSTLELGDSALYLCASRRDQGARNEQYFGPGTRLTVT.

The chain has TRBV5-1 and TRBJ2-2, with a weak D call TRBD2 (5 bases). The CDR3 has 15 amino acids. Germline CDR1 is SGHRS and CDR2 is YFSETQ. The V end lost 2 bases, the J end lost 4 bases, and 12 bases lay between the germline ends. DNA of the CDR3: TGCGCCAGCAGCTTTGCGAGGGAAGGCACCGGGGAGCTGTTTTTT. Protein sequence: CASSFAREGTGELFF.

The chain has TRBV7-8 and TRBJ2-7; D not resolved. This CDR3 region has 14 residues. Germline CDR1 and CDR2: SGHVS and FQNEAQ. Deletions cut 3 bases from V and 0 bases from J, with 9 bases between. The CDR3 nucleotides are TGTGCCAGCAGCTTGGTCAGGAGCTCCTACGAGCAGTACTTC. As protein: CASSLVRSSYEQYF. Together with reference TRBV7-8 and TRBJ2-7, the CDR3 gives the full variable domain: GAGVSQSPRYKVAKRGQDVALRCDPISGHVSLFWYQQALGQGPEFLTYFQNEAQLDKSGLPSDRFFAERPEGSVSTLKIQRTQQEDSAVYLCASSLVRSSYEQYFGPGTRLTVT.

This clone occurred once. The rearrangement uses TRBV9 and TRBJ2-5; 7 nucleotides align to TRBD1. The germline CDR1 and CDR2 sequences are SGDLS and YYNGEE. Losses at the gene ends were 5 bases for V and 2 bases for J; bases not matched to a gene: 3. CDR3 length: 13 amino acids. The CDR3 spells CASSPGQQETQYF. The DNA for the CDR3 is TGTGCCAGCAGTCCGGGACAGCAAGAGACCCAGTACTTC. Looking up the rest from reference TRBV9 and TRBJ2-5 gives the full variable domain: DSGVTQTPKHLITATGQRVTLRCSPRSGDLSVYWYQQSLDQGLQFLIQYYNGEERAKGNILERFSAQQFPDLHSELNLSSLELGDSALYFCASSPGQQETQYFGPGTRLLVL.

The chain uses TRBV6-6 and TRBJ2-3; 11 bases align to TRBD2. Germline CDR1 reads MNHNY; CDR2 reads SVGAGI (reference sequence). V was pared by 4 bases and J by 5 bases, with 8 bases of the junction left unmatched. The CDR3 runs 16 residues. The CDR3 region has the DNA TGTGCCAGCAGTTCATCACTAGCGGGGGAGAGAGATACGCAGTATTTT. It is translated as CASSSSLAGERDTQYF.

CDR3 nucleotides: TGTGCCAGCAGTAGGACTAGCAGCTCCTACGAGCAGTACTTC. This gives the protein CASSRTSSSYEQYF. The genes are TRBV6-5 and TRBJ2-7, with 8 bases matching TRBD2. The CDR3 spans 14 residues. Germline V gene lookup returns CDR1 MNHEY and CDR2 SVGAGI. V dropped 5 bases and J dropped 0; count of bases not matched to a gene: 3.

The chain couples TRBV6-1 to TRBJ1-6, with D unclear. Trimming removed 2 bases from V and 15 bases from J, with 11 bases in between. Germline lookup yields CDR1 MNHNS and CDR2 SASEGT. The CDR3 is 12 residues long. CDR3 sequence reads: CASSERDTHLHF. In DNA form, the CDR3 reads TGTGCCAGCAGTGAACGGGATACGCACCTCCACTTT.

A word on this clone: The sample has other DNA sequences that encode this CDR3 too. The chain is built from TRBV7-3 and TRBJ2-2; unclear D gene. The CDR3 is made up of 14 amino acids. Trimming removed 0 bases from V and 4 bases from J, with 6 bases in between. Germline V gene sequence: CDR1 SGHTA, CDR2 FQGTGA. This chain's CDR3 is CASSLTSGTGELFF. The DNA of the CDR3 is TGTGCCAGCAGCTTAACGTCGGGCACCGGGGAGCTGTTTTTT.

The chain joins TRBV28 to TRBJ2-7, with no clear D. V lost 4 bases and J lost 4, with 5 bases in between. Germline V gene lookup returns CDR1 MDHEN and CDR2 SYDVKM. The CDR3 covers 11 residues. CDR3 sequence (DNA): TGTGCCAGCAGTTCTCAATACGAGCAGTACTTC. It specifies CASSSQYEQYF. The entire variable domain, with the rest obtained from reference TRBV28 and TRBJ2-7, is as follows: DVKVTQSSRYLVKRTGEKVFLECVQDMDHENMFWYRQDPGLGLRLIYFSYDVKMKEKGDIPEGYSVSREKKERFSLILESASTNQTSMYLCASSSQYEQYFGPGTRLTVT.

The chain couples TRBV2 to TRBJ1-5, with 11 nucleotides matching TRBD1. V was clipped by 6 bases and J by 3 bases; unmatched bases: 7. The CDR3 is made up of 16 amino acids. CDR1 is SNHLY, CDR2 FYNNEI, per germline. CDR3 DNA sequence: TGTGCCAGCAGATACGGGACAGGGGGGTTCAATCAGCCCCAGCATTTT. It translates to CASRYGTGGFNQPQHF.

V is TRBV10-1 and J is TRBJ1-2, with a weak D call TRBD1 (5 bases). The CDR3 has 13 residues. Germline V CDR1 and CDR2: WNHNN, SYGVQD (reference sequence). Trimming left V 8 bases short and J 3 bases short, with 13 bases between. The CDR3, as DNA: TGCGCCAGCTCGAACAGGCTAGACTATGGCTACACCTTC. Translating it yields CASSNRLDYGYTF.

The V call is TRBV18, the J call TRBJ1-2, with D tentatively TRBD1 (6 bases). The germline V gene has CDR1 KGHSH and CDR2 LQKENI. The CDR3 covers 13 residues. Trimming shortened V by 4 bases and J by 6 bases, and 12 bases separated the two germline ends. The CDR3 DNA is TGTGCCAGCTCACTGGACAGTTATAATGGCTACACCTTC. It is translated as CASSLDSYNGYTF.

The chain has TRBV7-9 and TRBJ1-2; 7 bases align to TRBD1. With V trimmed by 6 bases and J by 2 bases, 6 bases remained unmatched. This CDR3 region has 14 residues. Germline CDR1 is SEHNR and CDR2 is FQNEAQ (reference sequence). This chain's CDR3 is CASSSTGSNYGYTF. In DNA, the CDR3 is TGTGCCAGCAGTTCGACAGGGTCCAACTATGGCTACACCTTC.

This chain connects TRBV6-1 to TRBJ1-6, with a possible D match to TRBD1 (5 bases). In germline, CDR1 is MNHNS, CDR2 SASEGT. The CDR3 consists of 15 residues. The V end lost 6 bases, the J end lost 8 bases, and 17 bases lay between the germline ends. The CDR3 here is CASSTGRLGDSPLHF. The CDR3 coding sequence is TGTGCCAGCAGCACGGGACGATTGGGGGATTCACCCCTCCACTTT.

The chain combines TRBV14 with TRBJ1-2, with D uncertain. The CDR3 contains 18 residues. Trimming took 0 bases from V and 8 from J, leaving 25 bases between them. Per the germline V gene, CDR1 is SGHDN and CDR2 is FVKESK. CDR3 DNA sequence: TGTGCCAGCAGCCAAGAGTCCCTGGCAGGCCCGGAGATAGGAGGCTACACCTTC. Amino acids: CASSQESLAGPEIGGYTF.

V gene TRBV7-9 combines with J gene TRBJ1-4; 12 nucleotides align to TRBD1. CDR3 length equals 16 residues. Looked up from germline, CDR1 is SEHNR and CDR2 is FQNEAQ (reference sequence). J gave up 5 bases and V 5 bases, and 6 bases lay outside the gene matches. This chain's CDR3 is CASSPGTGGHNEKLFF. In nucleotides, the CDR3 is TGTGCCAGCAGCCCTGGGACAGGGGGCCACAATGAAAAACTGTTTTTT.

This clone is categorized as medium-sized. CDR3 DNA sequence: TGTGCCATCAGTGAGAAGGGATTGGATTCACCCCTCCACTTT. This encodes CAISEKGLDSPLHF. The chain recombines TRBV10-3 with TRBJ1-6; the D is unclear. Germline V gene lookup returns CDR1 ENHRY and CDR2 SYGVKD. V was clipped by 2 bases and J by 8 bases, with 10 bases between them. The CDR3 covers 14 residues.

This chain connects TRBV11-1 to TRBJ2-7; D is unclear. The CDR3 consists of 13 residues. Germline V gives CDR1 SGHAT, CDR2 FQDESV (reference sequence). V lost 5 bases to trimming and J lost 3 bases, with 11 bases between them. The DNA of the CDR3 is TGTGCCAGCAGCAAGGGTGGAGTCTACGAGCAGTACTTC. As protein: CASSKGGVYEQYF.

The gene calls are TRBV7-3 and TRBJ1-5; D ambiguous. This CDR3 comprises 13 residues. Per germline, CDR1 SGHTA and CDR2 FQGTGA. The V end lost 4 bases, the J end lost 0 bases, and 4 bases lay between the germline ends. The CDR3 sequence: CASSYDSNQPQHF. For the CDR3, the DNA is TGTGCCAGCAGCTACGATAGCAATCAGCCCCAGCATTTT.

This clone was counted a few times. V usage is TRBV23-1 and J usage is TRBJ2-5; D remains unclear. TRBV23-1 is marked as an open reading frame, function uncertain. The CDR3 runs 16 residues. The V end lost 3 bases, the J end lost 5 bases, and 19 bases lay between the germline ends. The chain's CDR3 is CASSQAPCRIGETQYF. In DNA, the CDR3 is TGCGCCAGCAGTCAGGCCCCGTGCAGGATCGGCGAGACCCAGTACTTC.

This chain joins TRBV9 and TRBJ2-2, with D tentatively TRBD1 or TRBD2 (5 bases each). Germline values: CDR1 SGDLS, CDR2 YYNGEE. This CDR3 spans 12 amino acids. Deletions cut 2 bases from V and 10 bases from J, with 9 bases between. CDR3 loop: CASSVRGAELFF. CDR3 nucleotide sequence: TGTGCCAGCAGCGTGAGGGGCGCGGAGCTGTTTTTT.

CDR3 coding DNA: TGCAGCGTTCCGCCCGATGGGACTGAAGCTTTCTTT. Translated: CSVPPDGTEAFF. This chain joins TRBV29-1 and TRBJ1-1; no definite D call. The germline V gene has CDR1 SQVTM and CDR2 ANQGSEA. Trimming removed 5 bases from V and 5 bases from J, with 12 bases in between. The CDR3 length is 12 residues.

The chain is built from TRBV18 and TRBJ2-5; 9 nucleotides line up with TRBD1. Germline assignment: CDR1 KGHSH and CDR2 LQKENI. Trimming took 3 bases from V and 6 from J; bases not matched to a gene: 5. CDR3 length: 14 amino acids. CDR3 residues: CASSPTGGMQTQYF. The CDR3 DNA follows: TGTGCCAGCTCACCGACAGGGGGTATGCAGACCCAGTACTTC.

The rearrangement links TRBV18 to TRBJ2-7, with 9 bases that match TRBD1. The CDR3 extends over 14 amino acids. CDR1 KGHSH and CDR2 LQKENI come from the germline V gene. With V trimmed by 3 bases and J by 5 bases, 5 bases remained unmatched. Here the CDR3 DNA reads TGTGCCAGCTCACCCCTACAGGGGGCTAACGAGCAGTACTTC. Translation: CASSPLQGANEQYF.

This clone was picked up a small number of times. The V call is TRBV5-8, the J call TRBJ1-5; D is perhaps TRBD1 (5 bases). V was cut by 0 bases and J by 7 bases, with 14 bases left in between. The CDR3 spans 15 residues. Germline V gene data show CDR1 as SGHTS and CDR2 as YDEGEE. The CDR3 loop is CASSLGQGFGQPQHF. CDR3 bases: TGTGCCAGCAGCTTGGGGCAGGGATTCGGCCAGCCCCAGCATTTT.

This clone was counted once. V is TRBV1 and J is TRBJ2-7; TRBD1 reflects the table's D call only, with no check against the DNA. TRBV1 is a recognized pseudogene. This CDR3 has 13 residues. This CDR3 is CTSSQGQGYEQYF. The DNA of the CDR3 is TGCACCAGCAGCCAAGGACAGGGCTACGAGCAGTACTTC.

This chain uses TRBV10-3 with TRBJ1-2, with 8 bases fitting TRBD1. V shed 10 bases and J 13 bases; nucleotides not matched to a gene: 11. Germline CDR1 and CDR2: ENHRY and SYGVKD. The CDR3 runs to 11 residues. The CDR3 reads CASRGQGILTF. In DNA form, the CDR3 reads TGTGCCAGTAGAGGACAGGGAATCCTCACCTTC.

The chain uses TRBV4-1 and TRBJ1-1; 8 bases match TRBD1. Looked up from germline, CDR1 is MGHRA and CDR2 is YSYEKL. This CDR3 is 15 amino acids long. Trimming took 4 bases from V and 0 from J; bases not matched to a gene: 4. Written as DNA, the CDR3 is TGCGCCAGCAGCCGAGGACAGGGCATGAACACTGAAGCTTTCTTT. It specifies CASSRGQGMNTEAFF.

This clone was recorded a few times. The chain joins TRBV21-1 to TRBJ1-2; no check of the table's D call, TRBD1, against the DNA was made. TRBV21-1 is a recognized pseudogene. This CDR3 spans 14 amino acids. The CDR3 loop reads CASRRKTGDYGYTF. In DNA, the CDR3 is TGTGCCAGCAGACGAAAGACAGGCGACTATGGCTACACCTTC.

The V and J genes are TRBV19 and TRBJ1-4; no definite D call. Trimming cost V 7 bases and J 4 bases, with 19 bases left between them. CDR1 LNHDA and CDR2 SQIVND come from the germline V gene (reference sequence). This CDR3 has 16 residues. CDR3 bases: TGTGCCAGTAACCCCGGGAGGAGGGAAAATAATGAAAAACTGTTTTTT. It is translated as CASNPGRRENNEKLFF.

The chain recombines TRBV5-1 with TRBJ1-3; D is unclear. The CDR3 sequence is 16 residues long. Trimming stripped 0 bases from V and 0 bases from J, with 10 bases between. CDR1 SGHRS and CDR2 YFSETQ come from the germline V gene. The CDR3 DNA is TGCGCCAGCAGCTTGGTGTTAAGCTCCTCTGGAAACACCATATATTTT. It specifies CASSLVLSSSGNTIYF.